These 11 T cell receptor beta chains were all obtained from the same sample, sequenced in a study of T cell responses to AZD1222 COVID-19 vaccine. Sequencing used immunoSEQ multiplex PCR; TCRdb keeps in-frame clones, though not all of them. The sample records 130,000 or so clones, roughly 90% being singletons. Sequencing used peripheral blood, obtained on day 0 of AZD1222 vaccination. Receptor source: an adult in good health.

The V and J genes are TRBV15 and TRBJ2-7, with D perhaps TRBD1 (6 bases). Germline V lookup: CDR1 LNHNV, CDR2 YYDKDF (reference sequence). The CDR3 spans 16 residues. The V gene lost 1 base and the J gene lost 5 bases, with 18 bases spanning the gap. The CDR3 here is CATSRVTGLTVDEQYF. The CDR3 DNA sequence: TGTGCCACCAGCAGAGTAACAGGGCTAACGGTGGACGAGCAGTACTTC.

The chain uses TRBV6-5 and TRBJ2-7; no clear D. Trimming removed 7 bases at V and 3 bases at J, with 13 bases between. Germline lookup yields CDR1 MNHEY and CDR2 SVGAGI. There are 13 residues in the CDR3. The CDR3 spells CASKELLVYEQYF. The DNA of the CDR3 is TGTGCCAGCAAAGAGCTCTTGGTCTACGAGCAGTACTTC.

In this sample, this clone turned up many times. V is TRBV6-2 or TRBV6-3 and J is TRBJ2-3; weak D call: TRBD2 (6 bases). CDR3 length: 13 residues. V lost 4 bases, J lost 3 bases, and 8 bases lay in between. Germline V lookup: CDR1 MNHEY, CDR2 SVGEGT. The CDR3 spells CASSSSETDTQYF. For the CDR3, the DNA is TGTGCCAGCAGTTCTAGCGAGACAGATACGCAGTATTTT.

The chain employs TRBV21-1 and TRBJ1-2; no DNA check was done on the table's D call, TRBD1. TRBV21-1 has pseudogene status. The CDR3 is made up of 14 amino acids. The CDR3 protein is CASIPDRNLYGYTF. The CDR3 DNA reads TGTGCCAGCATCCCGGACAGAAATTTATATGGCTACACCTTC.

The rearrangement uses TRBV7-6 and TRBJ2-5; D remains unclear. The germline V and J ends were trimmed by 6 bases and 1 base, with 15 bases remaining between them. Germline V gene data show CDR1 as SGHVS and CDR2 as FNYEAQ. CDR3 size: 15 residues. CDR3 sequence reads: CASSPARFIQETQYF. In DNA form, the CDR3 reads TGTGCCAGCAGTCCCGCGCGGTTCATCCAAGAGACCCAGTACTTC.

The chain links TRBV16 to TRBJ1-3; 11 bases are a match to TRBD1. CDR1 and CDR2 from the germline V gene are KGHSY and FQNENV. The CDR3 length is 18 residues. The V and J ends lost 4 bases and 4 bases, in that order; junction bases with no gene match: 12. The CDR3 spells CASSREPGQGDSGNTIYF. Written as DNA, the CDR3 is TGTGCCAGCAGCCGAGAGCCGGGACAGGGGGATTCAGGAAACACCATATATTTT.

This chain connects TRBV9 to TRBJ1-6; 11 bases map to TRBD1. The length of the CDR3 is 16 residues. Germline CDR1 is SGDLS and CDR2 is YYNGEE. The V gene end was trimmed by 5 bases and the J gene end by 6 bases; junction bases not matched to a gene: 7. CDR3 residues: CASSYAGTGGNSPLHF. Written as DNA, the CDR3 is TGTGCCAGCAGTTATGCAGGGACAGGGGGTAATTCACCCCTCCACTTT.

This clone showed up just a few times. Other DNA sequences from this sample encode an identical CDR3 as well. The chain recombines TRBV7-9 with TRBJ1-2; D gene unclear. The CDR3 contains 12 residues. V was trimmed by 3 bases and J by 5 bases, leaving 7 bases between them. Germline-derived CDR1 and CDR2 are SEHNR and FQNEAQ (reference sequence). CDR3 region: CASSLESYGYTF. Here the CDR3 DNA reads TGTGCCAGCAGCTTGGAAAGTTATGGCTACACCTTC.

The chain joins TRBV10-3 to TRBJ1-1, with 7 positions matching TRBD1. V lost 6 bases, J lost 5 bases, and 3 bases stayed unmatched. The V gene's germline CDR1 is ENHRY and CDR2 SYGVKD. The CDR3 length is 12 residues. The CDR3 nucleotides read TGTGCCATCAGGACACAGGGGACTGAAGCTTTCTTT. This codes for CAIRTQGTEAFF.

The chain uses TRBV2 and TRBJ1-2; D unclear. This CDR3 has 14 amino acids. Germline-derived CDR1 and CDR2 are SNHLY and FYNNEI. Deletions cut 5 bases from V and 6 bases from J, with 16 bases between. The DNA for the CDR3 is TGTGCCAGCAGTTACTTAACTTCTTATGATGGCTACACCTTC. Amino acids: CASSYLTSYDGYTF.

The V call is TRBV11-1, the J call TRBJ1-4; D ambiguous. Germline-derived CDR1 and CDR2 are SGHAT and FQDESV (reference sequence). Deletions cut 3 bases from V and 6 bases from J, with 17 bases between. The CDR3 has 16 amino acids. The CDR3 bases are TGTGCCAGCAGCTTCTTTTCCCCCAGAAGGGATGAAAAACTGTTTTTT. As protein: CASSFFSPRRDEKLFF.